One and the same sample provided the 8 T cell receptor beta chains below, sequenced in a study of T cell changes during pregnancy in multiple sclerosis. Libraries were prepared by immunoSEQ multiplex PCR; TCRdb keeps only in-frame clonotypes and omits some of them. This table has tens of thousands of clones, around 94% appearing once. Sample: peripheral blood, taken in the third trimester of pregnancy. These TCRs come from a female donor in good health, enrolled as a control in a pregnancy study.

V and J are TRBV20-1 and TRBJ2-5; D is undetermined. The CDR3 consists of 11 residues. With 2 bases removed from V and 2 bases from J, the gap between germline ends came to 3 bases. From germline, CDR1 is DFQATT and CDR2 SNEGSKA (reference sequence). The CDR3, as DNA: TGCAGTGCTAGACCACAAGAGACCCAGTACTTC. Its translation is CSARPQETQYF.

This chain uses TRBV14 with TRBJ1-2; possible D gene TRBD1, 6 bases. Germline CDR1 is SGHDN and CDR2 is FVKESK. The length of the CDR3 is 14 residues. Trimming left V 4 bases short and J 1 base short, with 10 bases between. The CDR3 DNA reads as TGTGCCAGCAGCCTTGCCAGGGGTAACTATGGCTACACCTTC. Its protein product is CASSLARGNYGYTF. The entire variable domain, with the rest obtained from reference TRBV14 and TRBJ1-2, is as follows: EAGVTQFPSHSVIEKGQTVTLRCDPISGHDNLYWYRRVMGKEIKFLLHFVKESKQDESGMPNNRFLAERTGGTYSTLKVQPAELEDSGVYFCASSLARGNYGYTFGSGTRLTVV.

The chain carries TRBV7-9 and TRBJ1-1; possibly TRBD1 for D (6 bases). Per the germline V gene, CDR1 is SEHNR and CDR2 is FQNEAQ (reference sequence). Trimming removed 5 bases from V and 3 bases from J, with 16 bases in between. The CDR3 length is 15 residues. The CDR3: CASSPQDSLHTEAFF. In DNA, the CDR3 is TGTGCCAGCAGCCCTCAGGACAGCCTGCACACTGAAGCTTTCTTT.

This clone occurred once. The CDR3 spells CASSLDGPGLSGNTIYF. The CDR3 DNA is TGTGCCAGCAGCTTAGATGGTCCAGGGCTCTCTGGAAACACCATATATTTT. V is TRBV11-2 and J is TRBJ1-3; tentatively, D is TRBD1 (5 bases). The V gene lost 0 bases and the J gene lost 0 bases, with 12 bases spanning the gap. Germline values: CDR1 SGHAT, CDR2 FQNNGV. CDR3 size: 17 residues.

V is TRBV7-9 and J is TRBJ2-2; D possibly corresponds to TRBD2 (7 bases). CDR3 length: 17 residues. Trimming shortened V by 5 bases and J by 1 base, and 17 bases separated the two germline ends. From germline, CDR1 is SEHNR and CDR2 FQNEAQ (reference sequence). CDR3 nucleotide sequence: TGTGCCAGCAGCCCCTTTGGGGGGGGCTTGAACACCGGGGAGCTGTTTTTT. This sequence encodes CASSPFGGGLNTGELFF.

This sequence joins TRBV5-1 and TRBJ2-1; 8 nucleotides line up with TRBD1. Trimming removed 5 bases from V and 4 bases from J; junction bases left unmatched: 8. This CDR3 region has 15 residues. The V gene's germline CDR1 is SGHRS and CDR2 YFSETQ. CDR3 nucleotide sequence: TGCGCCAGCAGAGGTTGGGACAGGTCGTACAATGAGCAGTTCTTC. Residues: CASRGWDRSYNEQFF.

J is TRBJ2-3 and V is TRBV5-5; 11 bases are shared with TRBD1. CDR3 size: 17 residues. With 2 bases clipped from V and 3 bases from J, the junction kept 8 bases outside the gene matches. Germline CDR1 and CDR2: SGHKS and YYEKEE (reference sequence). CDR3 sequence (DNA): TGTGCCAGCAGCTTTACAAAGGACAGGGGGCGGACAGATACGCAGTATTTT. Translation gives CASSFTKDRGRTDTQYF.

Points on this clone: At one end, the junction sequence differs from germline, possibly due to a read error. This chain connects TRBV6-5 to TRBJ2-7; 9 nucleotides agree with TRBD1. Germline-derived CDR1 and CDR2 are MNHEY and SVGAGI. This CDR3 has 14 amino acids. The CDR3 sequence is CAGSAGTGSYEQYF. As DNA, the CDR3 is TGTGCCGGCAGTGCAGGGACAGGGAGCTACGAGCAGTACTTC.